The TCR beta chain described here comes from a study of T cell responses to AZD1222 COVID-19 vaccine. Study in general: Samples with a second dose at about 4 or about 12 weeks were pooled together.

TCRdb's copy holds only in-frame clones and misses some; the assay was immunoSEQ multiplex PCR. The sample includes about 150,000 clones, approximately 85% seen only once; the top ten take 7.5% to 8.5%. Germline assignment: CDR1 WNHNN and CDR2 SYGVQD (reference sequence). Trimming shortened V by 3 bases and J by 1 base, and 6 bases separated the two germline ends. This CDR3 is built from 13 residues. Study-wide findings and caveats: In all cases, repertoires were sampled only after the peak T cell response. Possibly, clonal diversity was underestimated; donors were largely white British and included more females. Vaccine-related CD4 TCRs covered spike, predominating at 160-218 and 743-854.

As regards this clone: Its antigen is not identified.

The source material was peripheral blood, sampled on day 0 of AZD1222 vaccination. This chain links TRBV10-1 with TRBJ1-1; D is perhaps TRBD1 (5 bases). The TCR was taken from an adult in good health. The CDR3 here is CASSDQGNTEAFF. The CDR3 region has the DNA TGCGCCAGCAGTGATCAGGGGAACACTGAAGCTTTCTTT.